Listed below are T cell receptor beta chains from one sample, sequenced in a study of graft-versus-host responses after intestinal transplantation. Clones were read by immunoSEQ multiplex PCR, and TCRdb kept only the in-frame ones, dropping some. The sample contains 45,000 to 60,000 clones, 80% to 95% of which appear only once. The antigens of these receptors remain unknown. The source material was unstimulated CD4+ T cells sorted from spleen or lymph node cells, sampled before transplant. The receptors here all came from a human donor who was the organ donor for an intestinal transplant. Each CDR3 is given with its conserved first and last residue. The D gene is left open where the match is weak. Not all rows give a size; the values are once, few, many and, for expanded clones, a class.

TRBJ2-1	NA	TRBV7-2	TRBD1	CASSQDRGRGEQFF	TGTGCCAGCAGCCAAGACAGGGGGCGAGGTGAGCAGTTCTTC
TRBJ1-4	NA	TRBV23-1	NA	CASSQSNRDKTNEKLFF	TGCGCCAGCAGTCAATCGAACAGGGATAAGACTAATGAAAAACTGTTTTTT
TRBJ2-1	NA	TRBV28	TRBD2	CASRSSGHYNEQFF	TGTGCCAGCAGGTCTAGCGGACACTACAATGAGCAGTTCTTC
TRBJ2-7	few	TRBV6-5	NA	CASSYSVTLSYEQYF	TGTGCCAGCAGTTACTCGGTAACCCTCTCCTACGAGCAGTACTTC
TRBJ1-6	NA	TRBV28	NA	CASRVGRISPLHF	TGTGCCAGCAGAGTTGGACGGATTTCACCCCTCCACTTT
TRBJ2-5	NA	TRBV19	NA	CASSMGWGLETQYF	TGTGCCAGTAGTATGGGGTGGGGGTTGGAGACCCAGTACTTC
TRBJ1-2	NA	TRBV30	NA	CAWSVQGTYGYTF	TGTGCCTGGAGTGTACAGGGCACCTATGGCTACACCTTC
TRBJ1-2	NA	TRBV28	NA	CASSLTGEGYGYTF	TGTGCCAGCAGTTTAACGGGGGAAGGCTATGGCTACACCTTC
TRBJ2-1	NA	TRBV19	TRBD2	CASRTSGRANEQFF	TGTGCCAGTAGGACTAGCGGGAGGGCCAATGAGCAGTTCTTC
TRBJ2-7	NA	TRBV4-2	TRBD2	CASSPYPGLAPSEQYF	TGTGCCAGCAGCCCCTACCCGGGACTAGCCCCCAGCGAGCAGTACTTC
TRBJ2-3	NA	TRBV5-6	NA	CASSLGAGTDTQYF	TGTGCCAGCAGCTTGGGGGCGGGCACAGATACGCAGTATTTT
TRBJ1-2	NA	TRBV28	NA	CASSFARDGYTF	TGTGCCAGCAGTTTTGCCAGGGATGGCTACACCTTC
TRBJ1-3	NA	TRBV4-1	NA	CASSQETATGSGNTIYF	TGCGCCAGCAGCCAAGAAACCGCGACAGGCTCTGGAAACACCATATATTTT
TRBJ2-1	few	TRBV7-8	TRBD1	CASSLAGQGYNEQFF	TGTGCCAGCAGCTTAGCGGGACAGGGCTACAATGAGCAGTTCTTC
TRBJ2-7	once	TRBV4-3	NA	CASSQEVGSYEQYF	TGCGCCAGCAGCCAAGAGGTCGGCTCCTACGAGCAGTACTTC
TRBJ1-6	NA	TRBV30	TRBD1	CAWRTGGGTNSPLHF	TGTGCCTGGAGGACAGGGGGAGGGACTAATTCACCCCTCCACTTT
TRBJ1-3	NA	TRBV6-5	NA	CASSYSRLAKGNTIYF	TGTGCCAGCAGTTACTCGAGACTGGCGAAGGGAAACACCATATATTTT
TRBJ2-1	NA	TRBV6-6	TRBD2	CASNGATSGDEQFF	TGTGCCAGCAACGGTGCGACTAGCGGTGATGAGCAGTTCTTC
TRBJ2-2	NA	TRBV7-2	TRBD2	CASSTSGRGTGELFF	TGTGCCAGCAGCACAAGCGGGAGAGGTACCGGGGAGCTGTTTTTT
TRBJ2-5	NA	TRBV19	NA	CASSPRTQGYETQYF	TGTGCCAGTAGCCCCCGAACTCAGGGGTACGAGACCCAGTACTTC
TRBJ2-7	NA	TRBV28	TRBD1	CASTQQGPIYEQYF	TGTGCCAGCACCCAACAGGGGCCGATTTACGAGCAGTACTTC
TRBJ2-1	NA	TRBV5-1	TRBD2	CASSLAIAGLGGNEQFF	TGCGCCAGCAGCTTGGCTATAGCGGGACTGGGCGGGAATGAGCAGTTCTTC
TRBJ2-7	NA	TRBV30	NA	CAWSGGSYEQYF	TGTGCCTGGAGTGGCGGCTCCTACGAGCAGTACTTC
TRBJ2-5	NA	TRBV10-3	NA	CAISRTQETQYF	TGTGCCATCAGCCGGACACAAGAGACCCAGTACTTC
TRBJ2-5	NA	TRBV7-7	NA	CASSLAGGETQYF	TGTGCCAGCAGCTTAGCAGGAGGGGAGACCCAGTACTTC
TRBJ2-5	NA	TRBV9	TRBD2	CASSVGLAGVAETQYF	TGTGCCAGCAGCGTGGGACTAGCGGGAGTGGCAGAGACCCAGTACTTC
TRBJ2-3	once	TRBV14	TRBD2	CASSPLTSGYTDTQYF	TGTGCCAGCAGCCCGTTAACTAGCGGGTACACAGATACGCAGTATTTT
TRBJ2-2	NA	TRBV29-1	NA	CSVGYTGELFF	TGCAGCGTTGGGTACACCGGGGAGCTGTTTTTT
TRBJ1-1	NA	TRBV20-1	NA	CSALRQTEAFF	TGCAGTGCACTCCGACAGACTGAAGCTTTCTTT
TRBJ2-5	NA	TRBV7-8	NA	CASSLAQETQYF	TGTGCCAGCAGCTTAGCCCAAGAGACCCAGTACTTC
TRBJ2-7	NA	TRBV4-2	TRBD2	CASSQEIGRSYEQYF	TGTGCCAGCAGCCAAGAGATCGGGAGGTCCTACGAGCAGTACTTC
TRBJ2-1	NA	TRBV28	TRBD2	CASSSLLLAGRCEQFF	TGTGCCAGCAGTTCCCTCTTACTAGCGGGAAGGTGTGAGCAGTTCTTC
TRBJ2-5	NA	TRBV5-4	TRBD1	CASSSEGQGRETQYF	TGTGCCAGCAGCTCGGAGGGACAGGGGAGGGAGACCCAGTACTTC
TRBJ2-7	NA	TRBV10-3	TRBD2	CAISETGGYEQYF	TGTGCCATCAGTGAAACGGGAGGTTACGAGCAGTACTTC
TRBJ2-2	NA	TRBV7-2	NA	CASSSGGSVITGELFF	TGTGCCAGCAGCTCAGGAGGTAGCGTGATAACCGGGGAGCTGTTTTTT
TRBJ1-3	NA	TRBV5-8	TRBD1	CASSLDRGLGNTIYF	TGTGCCAGCAGCCTTGACAGGGGGCTGGGAAACACCATATATTTT
TRBJ1-2	NA	TRBV25-1	NA	CASSETYPDSYGYTF	TGTGCCAGCAGTGAAACTTACCCGGACAGCTATGGCTACACCTTC
TRBJ1-5	NA	TRBV19	NA	CASSIAAGSAQPQHF	TGTGCCAGTAGTATCGCGGCAGGGTCGGCTCAGCCCCAGCATTTT
TRBJ2-5	NA	TRBV7-9	TRBD2	CASSFVAGGPRETQYF	TGTGCCAGCAGCTTTGTAGCGGGAGGGCCGCGGGAGACCCAGTACTTC
TRBJ1-2	NA	TRBV30	TRBD1	CAWRQGYGYTF	TGTGCCTGGAGACAGGGGTATGGCTACACCTTC
TRBJ1-4	NA	TRBV6-4	NA	CASSDSGEKLFF	TGTGCCAGCAGTGACTCGGGGGAAAAACTGTTTTTT
TRBJ2-3	NA	TRBV11-2	NA	CASSSLKGRGITDTQYF	TGTGCCAGCAGCTCACTGAAAGGGAGGGGGATTACAGATACGCAGTATTTT
TRBJ2-5	once	TRBV9	TRBD2	CASSPRLAGGPQETQYF	TGTGCCAGCAGCCCCCGACTAGCGGGAGGCCCCCAGGAGACCCAGTACTTC
TRBJ2-7	once	TRBV29-1	NA	CSVETAYEQYF	TGCAGCGTTGAGACAGCCTACGAGCAGTACTTC
TRBJ2-2	NA	TRBV6-6	NA	CASSYTQGAGELFF	TGTGCCAGCAGTTACACACAGGGTGCCGGGGAGCTGTTTTTT
TRBJ1-4	few	TRBV5-8	NA	CATKATGYEKLFF	TGTGCCACGAAAGCGACAGGTTACGAAAAACTGTTTTTT
TRBJ1-4	NA	TRBV2	NA	CASQGLTNEKLFF	TGTGCCAGCCAAGGGTTAACTAATGAAAAACTGTTTTTT
TRBJ1-3	NA	TRBV28	TRBD1	CASSADRGAGNTIYF	TGTGCCAGCAGTGCTGACAGGGGGGCTGGAAACACCATATATTTT
TRBJ1-1	NA	TRBV9	TRBD1	CASSVEGNRGFEQEAFF	TGTGCCAGCAGCGTAGAGGGAAACAGGGGCTTCGAACAAGAAGCTTTCTTT
TRBJ2-7	NA	TRBV4-3	TRBD2	CASSRDLAGGSYEQYF	TGCGCCAGCAGCCGGGACCTAGCGGGAGGATCCTACGAGCAGTACTTC
TRBJ1-1	NA	TRBV21-1	NA	CASSKGASPAPNTEAFF	TGTGCCAGCAGCAAAGGAGCCTCCCCAGCCCCTAACACTGAAGCTTTCTTT
TRBJ1-1	NA	TRBV19	NA	CASSMHPQGYTEAFF	TGTGCCAGTAGTATGCATCCACAGGGTTACACTGAAGCTTTCTTT
TRBJ1-5	NA	TRBV9	NA	CASSVQGNQPQHF	TGTGCCAGCAGCGTACAGGGCAATCAGCCCCAGCATTTT
TRBJ2-7	NA	TRBV7-9	TRBD1	CASSYGTGTPRYPYEQYF	TGTGCCAGCAGCTATGGGACAGGGACTCCCCGTTATCCCTACGAGCAGTACTTC
TRBJ2-3	NA	TRBV10-3	TRBD2	CAISDLGLAEGTDTQYF	TGTGCCATCAGTGACCTAGGACTAGCGGAAGGCACAGATACGCAGTATTTT
TRBJ2-2	NA	TRBV4-3	NA	CASSQVGASYGELFF	TGCGCCAGCAGCCAAGTCGGGGCGTCTTACGGGGAGCTGTTTTTT
TRBJ2-1	NA	TRBV30	NA	CAWSGGSYNEQFF	TGTGCCTGGAGCGGCGGGTCCTACAATGAGCAGTTCTTC
TRBJ2-3	NA	TRBV19	TRBD2	CASSTGLAGADTQYF	TGTGCCAGTAGTACGGGACTAGCGGGAGCAGATACGCAGTATTTT
TRBJ2-3	NA	TRBV7-2	TRBD2	CASSFSGRTDTQYF	TGTGCCAGCAGCTTTAGCGGGAGAACAGATACGCAGTATTTT
TRBJ2-7	once	TRBV6-5	TRBD1	CASTRGQGGYEQYF	TGTGCCAGCACCCGCGGACAGGGGGGGTACGAGCAGTACTTC